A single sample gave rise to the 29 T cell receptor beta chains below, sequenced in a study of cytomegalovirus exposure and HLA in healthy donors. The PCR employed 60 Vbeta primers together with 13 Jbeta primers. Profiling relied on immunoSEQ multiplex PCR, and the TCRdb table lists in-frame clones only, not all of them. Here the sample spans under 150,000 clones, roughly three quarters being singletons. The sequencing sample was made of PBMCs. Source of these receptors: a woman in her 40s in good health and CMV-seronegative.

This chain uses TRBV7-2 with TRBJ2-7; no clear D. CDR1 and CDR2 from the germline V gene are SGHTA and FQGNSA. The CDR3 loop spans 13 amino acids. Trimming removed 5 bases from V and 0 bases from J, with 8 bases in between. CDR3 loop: CASSPFPSYEQYF. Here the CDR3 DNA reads TGTGCCAGCAGCCCCTTTCCCTCCTACGAGCAGTACTTC.

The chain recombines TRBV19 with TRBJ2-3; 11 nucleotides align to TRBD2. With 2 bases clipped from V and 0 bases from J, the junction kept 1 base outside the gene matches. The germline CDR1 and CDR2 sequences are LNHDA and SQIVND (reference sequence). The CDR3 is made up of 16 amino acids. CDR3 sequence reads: CASSILAGGSTDTQYF. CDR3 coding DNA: TGTGCCAGTAGTATATTAGCGGGAGGGAGCACAGATACGCAGTATTTT.

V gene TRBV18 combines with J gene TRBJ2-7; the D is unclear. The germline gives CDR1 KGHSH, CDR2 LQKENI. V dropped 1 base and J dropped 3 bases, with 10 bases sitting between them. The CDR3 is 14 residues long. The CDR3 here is CASSPRHTHYEQYF. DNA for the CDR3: TGTGCCAGCTCACCACGTCACACCCACTACGAGCAGTACTTC.

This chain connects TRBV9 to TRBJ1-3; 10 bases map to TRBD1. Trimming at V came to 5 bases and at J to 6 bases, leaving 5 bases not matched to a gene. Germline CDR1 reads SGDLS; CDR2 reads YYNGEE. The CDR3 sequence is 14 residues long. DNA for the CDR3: TGTGCCAGCAGACCGGGACAGGGGACAAACACCATATATTTT. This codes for CASRPGQGTNTIYF.

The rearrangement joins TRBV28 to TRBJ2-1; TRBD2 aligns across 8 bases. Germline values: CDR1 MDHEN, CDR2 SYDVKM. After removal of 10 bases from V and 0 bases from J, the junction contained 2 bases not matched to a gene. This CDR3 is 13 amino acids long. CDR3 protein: CATGTSSYNEQFF. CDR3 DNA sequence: TGTGCCACCGGGACTAGCTCCTACAATGAGCAGTTCTTC.

CDR3 sequence (DNA): TGCGCCAGCAGCCAGGGACTAGCGGGGGGGCCGAACACCGGGGAGCTGTTTTTT. Translating gives CASSQGLAGGPNTGELFF. The chain has TRBV4-1 and TRBJ2-2; 16 nucleotides match TRBD2. Germline V gene data show CDR1 as MGHRA and CDR2 as YSYEKL. CDR3 length: 18 amino acids. The V gene end was trimmed by 3 bases and the J gene end by 0 bases; junction bases not matched to a gene: 1.

The CDR3 DNA reads TGTGCCAGCAGCGTAGAGTCCAGGGGGGATGAAAAACTGTTTTTT. Its protein is CASSVESRGDEKLFF. The chain has TRBV9 and TRBJ1-4; 7 bases are a match to TRBD1. Germline-derived CDR1 and CDR2 are SGDLS and YYNGEE. Germline trimming cut 0 bases from V and 6 bases from J; bases unmatched to any gene: 5. The CDR3 totals 15 residues.

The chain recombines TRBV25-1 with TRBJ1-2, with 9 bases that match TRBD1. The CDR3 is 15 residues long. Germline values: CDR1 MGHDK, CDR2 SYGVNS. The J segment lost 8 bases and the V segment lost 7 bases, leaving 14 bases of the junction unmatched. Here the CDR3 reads CASTPPGTGIGGYTF. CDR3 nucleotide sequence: TGTGCCAGCACCCCGCCCGGGACAGGGATCGGGGGCTACACCTTC.

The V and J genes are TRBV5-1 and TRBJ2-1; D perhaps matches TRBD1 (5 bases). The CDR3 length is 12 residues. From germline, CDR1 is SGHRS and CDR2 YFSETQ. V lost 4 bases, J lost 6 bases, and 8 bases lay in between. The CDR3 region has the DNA TGCGCCAGCAGCCTAACAGGCAATGAGCAGTTCTTC. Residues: CASSLTGNEQFF.

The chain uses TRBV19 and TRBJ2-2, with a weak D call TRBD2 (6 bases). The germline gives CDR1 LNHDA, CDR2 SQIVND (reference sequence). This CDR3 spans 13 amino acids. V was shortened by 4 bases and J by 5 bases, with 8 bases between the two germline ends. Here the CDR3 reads CASSSGGTGELFF. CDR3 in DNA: TGTGCCAGTAGTAGCGGAGGGACCGGGGAGCTGTTTTTT. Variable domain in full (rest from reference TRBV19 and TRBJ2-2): DGGITQSPKYLFRKEGQNVTLSCEQNLNHDAMYWYRQDPGQGLRLIYYSQIVNDFQKGDIAEGYSVSREKKESFPLTVTSAQKNPTAFYLCASSSGGTGELFFGEGSRLTVL.

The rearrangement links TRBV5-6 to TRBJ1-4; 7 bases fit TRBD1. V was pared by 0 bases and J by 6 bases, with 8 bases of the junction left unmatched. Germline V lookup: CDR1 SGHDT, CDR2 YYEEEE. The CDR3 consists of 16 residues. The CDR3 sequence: CASSLERGQRDEKLFF. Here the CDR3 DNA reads TGTGCCAGCAGCTTGGAAAGGGGACAGCGAGATGAAAAACTGTTTTTT. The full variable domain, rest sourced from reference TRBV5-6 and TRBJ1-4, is DAGVTQSPTHLIKTRGQQVTLRCSPKSGHDTVSWYQQALGQGPQFIFQYYEEEERQRGNFPDRFSGHQFPNYSSELNVNALLLGDSALYLCASSLERGQRDEKLFFGSGTQLSVL.

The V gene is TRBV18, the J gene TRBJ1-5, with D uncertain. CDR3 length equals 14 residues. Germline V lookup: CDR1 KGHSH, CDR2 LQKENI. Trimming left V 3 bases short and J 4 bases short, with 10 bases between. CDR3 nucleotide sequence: TGTGCCAGCTCACCGTCCTGGCGGAATCAGCCCCAGCATTTT. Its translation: CASSPSWRNQPQHF.

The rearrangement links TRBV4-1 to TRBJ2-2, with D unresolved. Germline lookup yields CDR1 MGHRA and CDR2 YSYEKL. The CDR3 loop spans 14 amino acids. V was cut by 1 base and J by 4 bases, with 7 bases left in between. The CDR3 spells CASSQASLTGELFF. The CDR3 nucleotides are TGCGCCAGCAGCCAAGCTAGTCTCACCGGGGAGCTGTTTTTT.

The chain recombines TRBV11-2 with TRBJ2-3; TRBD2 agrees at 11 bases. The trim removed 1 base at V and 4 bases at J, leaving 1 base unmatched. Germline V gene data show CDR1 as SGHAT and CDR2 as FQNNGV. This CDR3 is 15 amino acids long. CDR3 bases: TGTGCCAGCAGCTTAGGGGGACTAGCGGCAGATACGCAGTATTTT. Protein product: CASSLGGLAADTQYF.

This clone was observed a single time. The CDR3 loop reads CASSSSPGLAGANTGELFF. The CDR3 DNA sequence: TGTGCCAGCAGCAGCAGCCCGGGACTAGCGGGAGCTAACACCGGGGAGCTGTTTTTT. The genes are TRBV7-9 and TRBJ2-2; 14 positions agree with TRBD2. The germline V gene encodes CDR1 SEHNR and CDR2 FQNEAQ (reference sequence). The CDR3 runs 19 residues. Trimming took 5 bases from V and 2 from J; bases not matched to a gene: 10.

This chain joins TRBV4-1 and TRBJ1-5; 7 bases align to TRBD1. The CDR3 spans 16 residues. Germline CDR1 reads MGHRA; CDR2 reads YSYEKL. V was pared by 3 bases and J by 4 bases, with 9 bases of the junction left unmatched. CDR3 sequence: CASSHTPDRLNQPQHF. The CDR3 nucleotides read TGCGCCAGCAGCCACACCCCGGACAGGTTGAATCAGCCCCAGCATTTT.

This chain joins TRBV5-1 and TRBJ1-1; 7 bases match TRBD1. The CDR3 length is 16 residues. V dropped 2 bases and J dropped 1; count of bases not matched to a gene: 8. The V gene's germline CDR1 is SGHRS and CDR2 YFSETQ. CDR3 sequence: CASSFSLGTANTEAFF. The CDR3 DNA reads TGCGCCAGCAGCTTTTCCCTCGGGACAGCGAACACTGAAGCTTTCTTT.

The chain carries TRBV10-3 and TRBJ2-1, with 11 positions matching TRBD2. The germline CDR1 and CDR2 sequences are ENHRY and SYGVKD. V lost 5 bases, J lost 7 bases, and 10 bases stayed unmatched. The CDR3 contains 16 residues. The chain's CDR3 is CAISNRISGGANEQFF. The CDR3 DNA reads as TGTGCCATCAGTAATCGGATTAGCGGGGGGGCAAATGAGCAGTTCTTC.

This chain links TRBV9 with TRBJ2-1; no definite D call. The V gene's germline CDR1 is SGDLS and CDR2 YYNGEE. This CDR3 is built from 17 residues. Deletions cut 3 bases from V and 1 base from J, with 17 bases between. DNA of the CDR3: TGTGCCAGCAGCGCCAAGCCCCTTACCGGGTCCTACAATGAGCAGTTCTTC. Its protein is CASSAKPLTGSYNEQFF.

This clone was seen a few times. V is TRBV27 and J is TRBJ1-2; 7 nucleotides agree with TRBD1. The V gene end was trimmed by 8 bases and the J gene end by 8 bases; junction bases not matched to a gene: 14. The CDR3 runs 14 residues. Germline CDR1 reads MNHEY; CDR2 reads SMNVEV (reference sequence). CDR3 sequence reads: CASSFLTGAGGYTF. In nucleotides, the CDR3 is TGTGCCAGCTCCTTCTTAACAGGGGCGGGAGGCTACACCTTC.

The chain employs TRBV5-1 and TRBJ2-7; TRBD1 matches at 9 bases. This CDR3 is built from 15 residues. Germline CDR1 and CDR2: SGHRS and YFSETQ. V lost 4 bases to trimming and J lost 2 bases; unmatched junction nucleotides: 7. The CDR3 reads CASSKDRGPPYEQYF. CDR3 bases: TGCGCCAGCAGCAAGGACAGGGGACCTCCCTACGAGCAGTACTTC. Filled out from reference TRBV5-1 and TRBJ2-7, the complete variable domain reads KAGVTQTPRYLIKTRGQQVTLSCSPISGHRSVSWYQQTPGQGLQFLFEYFSETQRNKGNFPGRFSGRQFSNSRSEMNVSTLELGDSALYLCASSKDRGPPYEQYFGPGTRLTVT.

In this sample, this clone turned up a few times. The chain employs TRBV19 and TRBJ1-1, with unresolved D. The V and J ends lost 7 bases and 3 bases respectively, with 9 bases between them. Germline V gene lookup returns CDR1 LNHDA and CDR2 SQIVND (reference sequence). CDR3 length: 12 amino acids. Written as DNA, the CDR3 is TGTGCCAGTACCAGGTGGGACACTGAAGCTTTCTTT. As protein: CASTRWDTEAFF.

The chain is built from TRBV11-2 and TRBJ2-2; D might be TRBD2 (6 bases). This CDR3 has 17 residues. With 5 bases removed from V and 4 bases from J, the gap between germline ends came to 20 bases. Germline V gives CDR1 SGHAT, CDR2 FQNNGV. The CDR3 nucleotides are TGTGCCAGCAGCCTACTTGAACGGGACTCACTCACCGGGGAGCTGTTTTTT. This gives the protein CASSLLERDSLTGELFF.

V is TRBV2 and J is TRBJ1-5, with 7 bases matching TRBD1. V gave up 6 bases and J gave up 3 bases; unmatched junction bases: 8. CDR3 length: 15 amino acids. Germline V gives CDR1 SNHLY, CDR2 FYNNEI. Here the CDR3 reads CASRGTDYYNQPQHF. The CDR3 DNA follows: TGTGCCAGCAGGGGGACAGATTATTACAATCAGCCCCAGCATTTT.

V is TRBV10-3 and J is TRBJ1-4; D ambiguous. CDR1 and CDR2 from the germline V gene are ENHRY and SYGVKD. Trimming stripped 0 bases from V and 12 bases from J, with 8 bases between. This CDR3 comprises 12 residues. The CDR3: CAISESEQQLFF. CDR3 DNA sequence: TGTGCCATCAGTGAGTCGGAACAGCAACTGTTTTTT.

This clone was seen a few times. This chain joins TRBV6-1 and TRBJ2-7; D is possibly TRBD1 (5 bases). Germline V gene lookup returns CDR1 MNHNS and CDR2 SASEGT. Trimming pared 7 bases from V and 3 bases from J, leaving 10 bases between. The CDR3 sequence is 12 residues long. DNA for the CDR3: TGTGCCAGCATTAATGGACACTACGAGCAGTACTTC. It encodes CASINGHYEQYF.

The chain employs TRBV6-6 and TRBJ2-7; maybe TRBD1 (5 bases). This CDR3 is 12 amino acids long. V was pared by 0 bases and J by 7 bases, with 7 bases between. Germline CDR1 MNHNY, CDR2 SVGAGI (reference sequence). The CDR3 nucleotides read TGTGCCAGCAGTTACTCGGGGCCGGAGCAGTACTTC. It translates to CASSYSGPEQYF.

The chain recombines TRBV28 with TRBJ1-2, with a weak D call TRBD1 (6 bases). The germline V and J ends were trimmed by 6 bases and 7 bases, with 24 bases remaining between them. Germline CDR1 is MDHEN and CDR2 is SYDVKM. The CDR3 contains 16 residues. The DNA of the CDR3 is TGTGCCAGCAGACAAGCGGGGGCTCAACTAGCGGGTGGCTACACCTTC. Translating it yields CASRQAGAQLAGGYTF.

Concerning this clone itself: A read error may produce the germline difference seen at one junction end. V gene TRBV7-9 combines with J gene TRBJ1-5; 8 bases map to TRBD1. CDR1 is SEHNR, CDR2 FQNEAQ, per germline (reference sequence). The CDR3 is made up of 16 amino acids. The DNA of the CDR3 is TGTTCCAGCAGCTTGGAGGACAGGGCAAGCAATCAGCCCCAGCATTTT. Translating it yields CSSSLEDRASNQPQHF.